One and the same sample provided the 25 T cell receptor beta chains below, sequenced in a study of CD8 T cells in Susac syndrome. Random-hexamer reverse transcription was applied to roughly 0.45 to 1 ug RNA. Using its own MiXCR run on the immunoSEQ multiplex PCR reads, TCRdb lists one record per CDR3 protein. The data show approximately 150,000 distinct CDR3 sequences, over 80% seen once. Source material: CD8+ T cells from PBMCs. The receptors derive from a human donor with multiple sclerosis.

The chain recombines TRBV29-1 with TRBJ2-2; 9 positions agree with TRBD1. CDR3 length: 14 residues. The trim removed 5 bases at V and 6 bases at J, leaving 7 bases unmatched. Germline assignment: CDR1 SQVTM and CDR2 ANQGSEA. The CDR3 region has the DNA TGCAGCGTTCAAACAGGGGGCATCGCCGGGGAGCTGTTTTTT. This sequence encodes CSVQTGGIAGELFF.

This clonotype has more than one count but fewer than ten. The chain has TRBV5-6 and TRBJ1-5, with D maybe TRBD1 (5 bases). V shed 1 base and J shed 0 bases, with 8 bases lying between them. This CDR3 has 15 residues. Looked up from germline, CDR1 is SGHDT and CDR2 is YYEEEE. CDR3 DNA: TGTGCCAGCAGCTTGTCAGGGTATAGCAATCAGCCCCAGCATTTT. It specifies CASSLSGYSNQPQHF.

V and J are TRBV15 and TRBJ2-3; D might be TRBD1 (6 bases). The V gene lost 5 bases and the J gene lost 8 bases, with 11 bases spanning the gap. CDR1 and CDR2 from the germline V gene are LNHNV and YYDKDF (reference sequence). This CDR3 has 12 residues. In DNA form, the CDR3 reads TGTGCCACCAGCGGTGAGGGGGTTACGCAGTATTTT. As protein: CATSGEGVTQYF.

The chain has TRBV3-1 and TRBJ2-1; D not resolved. The CDR3 loop spans 15 amino acids. CDR1 and CDR2 (germline): LGHDT, YNNKEL (reference sequence). Trimming took 1 base from V and 6 from J, leaving 13 bases between them. The CDR3 is CASSQGPQQSNEQFF. The DNA of the CDR3 is TGTGCCAGCAGCCAAGGTCCCCAGCAGAGCAATGAGCAGTTCTTC.

The rearrangement links TRBV6-5 to TRBJ2-2, with D possibly matching TRBD2 (5 bases). Trimming took off 2 bases at V and 6 bases at J, with 13 bases between the two ends. The CDR3 is made up of 15 amino acids. Germline loops: CDR1 MNHEY, CDR2 SVGAGI. In nucleotides, the CDR3 is TGTGCCAGCAGTTACGGCAGCGGCCTGTCCGGGGAGCTGTTTTTT. It is translated as CASSYGSGLSGELFF.

This clonotype was counted once. The rearrangement links TRBV11-2 to TRBJ1-1, with D hard to call. The V end lost 0 bases, the J end lost 5 bases, and 7 bases lay between the germline ends. The germline V gene has CDR1 SGHAT and CDR2 FQNNGV. The CDR3 is 13 amino acids. The CDR3 DNA follows: TGTGCCAGCAGCTTAGATGCGGGGACTGAAGCTTTCTTT. It codes for CASSLDAGTEAFF.

The table lists this clonotype with a count of one. V usage is TRBV28 and J usage is TRBJ2-4, with 9 nucleotides matching TRBD2. The junction had 8 bases not matched to a gene; V was cut back by 3 bases and J by 2 bases. This CDR3 has 17 amino acids. Germline V lookup: CDR1 MDHEN, CDR2 SYDVKM. For the CDR3, the DNA is TGTGCCAGCAGTTTGCCTAGACTAGCGGTTACCAAAAACATTCAGTACTTC. Its protein product is CASSLPRLAVTKNIQYF.

The chain joins TRBV27 to TRBJ2-6; D not resolved. Per germline, CDR1 MNHEY and CDR2 SMNVEV (reference sequence). This CDR3 has 13 residues. V shed 4 bases and J shed 4 bases, with 5 bases lying between them. In DNA form, the CDR3 reads TGTGCCAGCAGTTACCGGGGGGCCAACGTCCTGACTTTC. It translates to CASSYRGANVLTF.

The rearrangement joins TRBV7-6 to TRBJ2-3, with a possible D match to TRBD2 (5 bases). Trimming stripped 1 base from V and 2 bases from J, with 13 bases between. Germline CDR1 and CDR2: SGHVS and FNYEAQ. The CDR3 is 16 amino acids. This CDR3 reads CASSLDGETHTDTQYF. The CDR3 DNA is TGTGCCAGCAGCTTAGATGGGGAGACACACACAGATACGCAGTATTTT.

This chain uses TRBV9 with TRBJ2-5; TRBD1 matches 8 bases. The junction had 6 bases not matched to a gene; V was cut back by 3 bases and J by 5 bases. The CDR3 spans 14 residues. Germline V CDR1 and CDR2: SGDLS, YYNGEE. CDR3 in DNA: TGTGCCAGCAGCGCAGGACAGGGCCGGGAGACCCAGTACTTC. Translated, it gives CASSAGQGRETQYF.

For the CDR3, the DNA is TGTGCCAGCAGTTACTCGGAGGGGACCTACAATGAGCAGTTCTTC. Residues: CASSYSEGTYNEQFF. The chain combines TRBV6-5 with TRBJ2-1; the D gene is possibly TRBD2 (6 bases). Trimming cost V 0 bases and J 2 bases, with 8 bases left between them. The CDR3 contains 15 residues. Germline V gene lookup returns CDR1 MNHEY and CDR2 SVGAGI.

The rearrangement uses TRBV12-3 or TRBV12-4 and TRBJ2-3; tentative D call: TRBD1 (5 bases). There are 13 residues in the CDR3. Trimming cost V 0 bases and J 11 bases, with 12 bases left between them. DNA for the CDR3: TGTGCCAGCAGTTTAGCACAGGCCAGCGAGCAGTATTTT. Its translation: CASSLAQASEQYF.

This clonotype was observed once. The V call is TRBV27, the J call TRBJ1-2; D might be TRBD1 (5 bases). The CDR3 is 15 amino acids. The germline CDR1 and CDR2 sequences are MNHEY and SMNVEV (reference sequence). Trimming cost V 4 bases and J 0 bases, with 12 bases left between them. Here the CDR3 DNA reads TGTGCCAGCAGTTATGCGGGGGGTACTAACTATGGCTACACCTTC. Its protein product is CASSYAGGTNYGYTF.

The chain recombines TRBV7-8 with TRBJ2-1, with D perhaps being TRBD1 or TRBD2 (5 bases each). Deletions cut 5 bases from V and 7 bases from J, with 24 bases between. Per the germline V gene, CDR1 is SGHVS and CDR2 is FQNEAQ. This CDR3 contains 17 residues. The CDR3: CASSALGLGTGRNEQFF. The CDR3 DNA sequence: TGTGCCAGCAGCGCCCTGGGTTTAGGGACGGGAAGAAATGAGCAGTTCTTC.

This clonotype appeared once. The J gene is TRBJ2-1, the V gene TRBV6-1; D may be TRBD1 (5 bases). Germline CDR1 MNHNS, CDR2 SASEGT. V lost 6 bases and J lost 1, with 16 bases in between. The CDR3 sequence is 16 residues long. DNA for the CDR3: TGTGCCAGCAGACCAGGGTTTGGGGTGTCCTACAATGAGCAGTTCTTC. This codes for CASRPGFGVSYNEQFF.

This clonotype has just one count. V and J are TRBV6-1 and TRBJ2-1, with D unclear. Per germline, CDR1 MNHNS and CDR2 SASEGT. V shed 7 bases and J shed 9 bases, with 16 bases lying between them. This CDR3 has 13 residues. CDR3 nucleotide sequence: TGTGCCAGCAAGACCTTTCGCGGCAGTGAGCAGTTCTTC. Protein: CASKTFRGSEQFF.

The chain employs TRBV30 and TRBJ2-1; D is undetermined. The germline V gene encodes CDR1 GTSNPN and CDR2 SVGIG (reference sequence). The CDR3 contains 14 residues. The V end was cut by 4 bases, the J end by 1 base, with 11 bases between. DNA for the CDR3: TGTGCCTGGACTTTCGCAGGATCCTACAATGAGCAGTTCTTC. As protein: CAWTFAGSYNEQFF.

The chain is built from TRBV12-5 and TRBJ1-2, with TRBD1 matching 7 bases. V shed 5 bases, J shed 2 bases, and the junction held 5 bases outside the gene matches. The germline CDR1 and CDR2 sequences are LGHNT and FRNRAP. This CDR3 has 14 amino acids. As DNA, the CDR3 is TGTGCTAGTGGTGCGGGGGACAGCAACTATGGCTACACCTTC. Translating it yields CASGAGDSNYGYTF. Full variable domain (rest looked up from reference TRBV12-5 and TRBJ1-2): DARVTQTPRHKVTEMGQEVTMRCQPILGHNTVFWYRQTMMQGLELLAYFRNRAPLDDSGMPKDRFSAEMPDATLATLKIQPSEPRDSAVYFCASGAGDSNYGYTFGSGTRLTVV.

The genes are TRBV4-1 and TRBJ1-1; TRBD1 is a possible D gene (6 bases). The germline V gene encodes CDR1 MGHRA and CDR2 YSYEKL. This CDR3 region has 14 residues. V was clipped by 1 base and J by 3 bases, with 9 bases between them. The CDR3 region is CASSQAQGYTEAFF. CDR3 nucleotide sequence: TGCGCCAGCAGCCAAGCACAGGGTTACACTGAAGCTTTCTTT.

The rearrangement uses TRBV5-1 and TRBJ1-1; D gene unclear. CDR1 and CDR2 from the germline V gene are SGHRS and YFSETQ. The V end lost 0 bases, the J end lost 10 bases, and 13 bases lay between the germline ends. The CDR3 length is 13 residues. The CDR3 sequence is CASSLAANPRAFF. The CDR3 DNA reads as TGCGCCAGCAGCTTGGCAGCAAACCCCCGAGCTTTCTTT.

V and J are TRBV29-1 and TRBJ2-6; the D gene is possibly TRBD1 (7 bases). The CDR3 has 18 residues. Trimming took off 6 bases at V and 1 base at J, with 22 bases between the two ends. From germline, CDR1 is SQVTM and CDR2 ANQGSEA. The CDR3 region has the DNA TGCAGCGTCCTGAACAGGGGCAGGGGACTTTCTGGGGCCAACGTCCTGACTTTC. Protein sequence: CSVLNRGRGLSGANVLTF.

The chain joins TRBV11-2 to TRBJ2-3; 7 nucleotides line up with TRBD2. Germline loops: CDR1 SGHAT, CDR2 FQNNGV. The length of the CDR3 is 15 residues. The trim removed 5 bases at V and 2 bases at J, leaving 7 bases unmatched. DNA for the CDR3: TGTGCCAGCAGCGCTCTAGCGGAGGACACAGATACGCAGTATTTT. Protein: CASSALAEDTDTQYF.

This CDR3 reads CASSIPTGNTEAFF. As DNA, the CDR3 is TGTGCCAGTAGTATCCCGACAGGGAACACTGAAGCTTTCTTT. This sequence joins TRBV19 and TRBJ1-1; a possible D gene is TRBD1 (6 bases). Trimming removed 3 bases from V and 1 base from J, with 9 bases in between. Germline CDR1 and CDR2: LNHDA and SQIVND (reference sequence). The CDR3 spans 14 residues.

The chain has TRBV13 and TRBJ1-6; no firm D call. In germline, CDR1 is PRHDT, CDR2 FYEKMQ (reference sequence). The germline V and J ends were trimmed by 8 bases and 7 bases, with 9 bases remaining between them. The CDR3 extends over 12 amino acids. The DNA of the CDR3 is TGTGCCAGCTCAGCTGGGAATTCACCCCTCCACTTT. Its translation is CASSAGNSPLHF.

The V gene is TRBV5-5, the J gene TRBJ1-1; TRBD1 is a possible D gene (5 bases). This CDR3 region has 17 residues. The V gene lost 6 bases and the J gene lost 0 bases, with 21 bases spanning the gap. Per the germline V gene, CDR1 is SGHKS and CDR2 is YYEKEE (reference sequence). CDR3 bases: TGTGCCAGCACCAGTCTCGCGGCAGGGATGATGAACACTGAAGCTTTCTTT. Translating it yields CASTSLAAGMMNTEAFF.